This T cell receptor beta chain was sequenced in a study of cytomegalovirus exposure and HLA in healthy donors. Study results and limitations: Most TCR beta V segments were productive about 90% or about 30% of the time in an earlier analysis. In a later analysis, an Asian-associated ancestry cluster reportedly showed fewer N-insertions than the roughly 730-donor mean. Sequencing artifact likely explains a cluster of highly shared sequence variants.

There are 13 residues in the CDR3. Looked up from germline, CDR1 is SGHTA and CDR2 is FQGNSA. Trimming removed 3 bases from V and 3 bases from J, with 8 bases in between. Concerning this clone: Its antigen is unidentified.

PCR primers comprised 60 Vbeta and 13 Jbeta primers. Sequencing used immunoSEQ multiplex PCR; TCRdb keeps in-frame clones, though not all of them. Seen in this sample are tens of thousands of clones; the ten most common clones hold around 3.6%. Each donor's status was that of a healthy bone marrow donor. Sequenced input: PBMCs. V is TRBV7-2 and J is TRBJ1-1; the D gene is possibly TRBD1 (6 bases). The receptor comes from a woman under 30 in good health and CMV-seronegative. The CDR3 region is CASSFKGDTEAFF. CDR3 in DNA: TGTGCCAGCAGCTTCAAGGGGGACACTGAAGCTTTCTTT.